The subject of this entry is one TCR beta chain. As yet, its antigen is unknown. This entry comes from a study of T cell repertoires in cytomegalovirus infection. About the research overall: HLA-C-restricted CMV epitopes, recently identified, and well-studied HLA-B-restricted ones were used by the study.

V was shortened by 3 bases and J by 3 bases, with 11 bases between the two germline ends. The length of the CDR3 is 15 residues. TCRdb independently ran MiXCR on the reads; one entry per CDR3 protein. This repertoire shows about 830,000 distinct CDR3 sequences, 32% found once; its top ten account for around 11%. This clonotype was sampled from a human donor in good health (CMV status not recorded). Some clones in this sample may be carry-over from other donors' samples. The material was cultured CD8+ T cells from PBMCs, obtained from culture after CMV antigen stimulation. J is TRBJ2-2 and V is TRBV12-3 or TRBV12-4; D gene unclear. The CDR3 protein is CASSFRDGYTGELFF. CDR3 coding DNA: TGTGCCAGCAGTTTCCGTGACGGATACACCGGGGAGCTGTTTTTT.